This T cell receptor (beta chain) was profiled in a study of graft-versus-host responses after intestinal transplantation. Overall study: Every transplant recipient was induced with anti-thymocyte globulin, then maintained on tacrolimus and steroids for 2 to 3 years.

Overall study findings and caveats: Some patients had graft-donor T cell macrochimerism. In their allografts, the ratios of graft-versus-host to host-versus-graft T cell clones were high. Analysis identified GvH clones in recipient marrow, with some appearing first in ileum or blood.

With 3 bases removed from V and 5 bases from J, the gap between germline ends came to 4 bases. Per the germline V gene, CDR1 is SGHAT and CDR2 is FQNNGV. The CDR3 runs 11 residues. As concerns this clone: Its antigen is still unknown. Other DNA sequences from this sample encode an identical CDR3 as well.

Method: immunoSEQ multiplex PCR; TCRdb's copy keeps in-frame clones and lacks some. The sample has 85,000 to 100,000 clones, roughly 82% seen once; the top ten hold over 1.1%. The gene calls are TRBV11-2 and TRBJ2-5; D remains ambiguous. The clonotype comes from a human patient who received an intestinal transplant, so some T cells may come from the graft donor. The sample in question was PBMCs, obtained 255 days after intestinal transplant. CDR3 sequence reads: CASSLGETQYF. The CDR3, as DNA: TGTGCCAGCAGCTTGGGGGAGACCCAGTACTTC.